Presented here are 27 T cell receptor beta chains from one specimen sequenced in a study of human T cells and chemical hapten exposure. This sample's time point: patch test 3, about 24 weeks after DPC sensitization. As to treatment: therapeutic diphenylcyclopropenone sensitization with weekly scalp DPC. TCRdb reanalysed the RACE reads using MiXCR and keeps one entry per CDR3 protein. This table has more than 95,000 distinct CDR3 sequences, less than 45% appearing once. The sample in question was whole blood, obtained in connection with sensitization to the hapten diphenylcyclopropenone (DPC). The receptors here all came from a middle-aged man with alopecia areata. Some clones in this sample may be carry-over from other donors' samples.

The CDR3 coding sequence is TGTGCCAGCAGCCAAGCGACGTTGAGGACAGATACGCAGTATTTT. This encodes CASSQATLRTDTQYF. The rearrangement links TRBV4-2 to TRBJ2-3; D remains ambiguous. Per the germline V gene, CDR1 is LGHNA and CDR2 is YNFKEQ. Trimming removed 1 base at V and 3 bases at J, with 11 bases between. The length of the CDR3 is 15 residues.

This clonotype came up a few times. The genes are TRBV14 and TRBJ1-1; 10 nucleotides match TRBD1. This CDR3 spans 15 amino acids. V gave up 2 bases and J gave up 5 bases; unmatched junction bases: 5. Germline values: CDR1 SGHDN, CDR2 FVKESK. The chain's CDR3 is CASSQRTGGGTEAFF. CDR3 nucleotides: TGTGCCAGCAGCCAAAGGACAGGGGGTGGTACTGAAGCTTTCTTT.

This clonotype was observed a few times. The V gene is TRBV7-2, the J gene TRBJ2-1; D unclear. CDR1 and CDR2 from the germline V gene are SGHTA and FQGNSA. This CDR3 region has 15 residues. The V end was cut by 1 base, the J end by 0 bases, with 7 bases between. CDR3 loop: CASSLEVSSYNEQFF. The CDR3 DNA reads TGTGCCAGCAGCTTAGAGGTCAGCTCCTACAATGAGCAGTTCTTC.

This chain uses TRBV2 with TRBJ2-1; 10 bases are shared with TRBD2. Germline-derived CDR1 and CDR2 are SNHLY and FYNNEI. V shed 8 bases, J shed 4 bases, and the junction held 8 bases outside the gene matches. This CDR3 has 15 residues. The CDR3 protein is CASVPLAGGYNEQFF. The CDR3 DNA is TGTGCCAGCGTTCCTTTAGCGGGAGGATACAATGAGCAGTTCTTC.

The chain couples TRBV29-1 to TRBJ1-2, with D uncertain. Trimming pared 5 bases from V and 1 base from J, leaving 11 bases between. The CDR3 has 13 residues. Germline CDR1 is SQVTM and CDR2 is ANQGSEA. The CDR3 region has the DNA TGCAGCGTTTCAGACAAAAGTAACTATGGCTACACCTTC. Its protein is CSVSDKSNYGYTF.

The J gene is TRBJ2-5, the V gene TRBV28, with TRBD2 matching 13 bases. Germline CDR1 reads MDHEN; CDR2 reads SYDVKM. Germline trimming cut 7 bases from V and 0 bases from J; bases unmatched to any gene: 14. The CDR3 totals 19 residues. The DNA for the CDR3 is TGTGCCAGCACCCCACTAGCGGGAGGGCTCGGAGTGTACCAAGAGACCCAGTACTTC. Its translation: CASTPLAGGLGVYQETQYF.

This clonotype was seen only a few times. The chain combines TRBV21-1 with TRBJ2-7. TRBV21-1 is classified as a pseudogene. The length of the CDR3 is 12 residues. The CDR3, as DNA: TGTGCCAGCCTTCGGGCTCCCTACGAGCAGTACTTC. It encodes CASLRAPYEQYF.

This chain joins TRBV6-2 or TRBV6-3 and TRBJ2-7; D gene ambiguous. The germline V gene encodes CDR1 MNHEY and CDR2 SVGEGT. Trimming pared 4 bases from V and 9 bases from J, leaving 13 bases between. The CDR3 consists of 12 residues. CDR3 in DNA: TGTGCCAGCAGTTCCTCGGTGTCGGGGCAGTACGTC. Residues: CASSSSVSGQYV.

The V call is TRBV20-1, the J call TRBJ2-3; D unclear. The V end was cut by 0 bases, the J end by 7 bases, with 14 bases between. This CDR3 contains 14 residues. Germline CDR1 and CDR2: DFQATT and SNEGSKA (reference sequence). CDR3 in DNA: TGCAGTGCTAGAGAACCCGAATCCACGAATACGCAGTATTTT. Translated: CSAREPESTNTQYF.

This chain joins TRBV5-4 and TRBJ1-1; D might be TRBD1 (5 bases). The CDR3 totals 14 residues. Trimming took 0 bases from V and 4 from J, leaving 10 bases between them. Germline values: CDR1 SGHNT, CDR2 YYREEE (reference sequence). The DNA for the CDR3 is TGTGCCAGCAGCTTGGCCAGGGACGGCACTGAAGCTTTCTTT. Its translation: CASSLARDGTEAFF. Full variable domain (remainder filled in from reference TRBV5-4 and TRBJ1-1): ETGVTQSPTHLIKTRGQQVTLRCSSQSGHNTVSWYQQALGQGPQFIFQYYREEENGRGNFPPRFSGLQFPNYSSELNVNALELDDSALYLCASSLARDGTEAFFGQGTRLTVV.

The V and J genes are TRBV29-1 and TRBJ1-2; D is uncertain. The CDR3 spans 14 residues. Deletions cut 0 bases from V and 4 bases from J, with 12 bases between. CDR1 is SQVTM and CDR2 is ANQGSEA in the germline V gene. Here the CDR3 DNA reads TGCAGCGTTGAAGATACGGCCGCCCGCTATGGCTACACCTTC. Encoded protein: CSVEDTAARYGYTF.

The CDR3 spells CASSLDLARTYGYTF. The CDR3 DNA is TGCGCCAGCAGCTTGGACTTGGCCAGGACCTATGGCTACACCTTC. This chain uses TRBV5-1 with TRBJ1-2; D is uncertain. Trimming left V 0 bases short and J 4 bases short, with 13 bases between. The germline CDR1 and CDR2 sequences are SGHRS and YFSETQ. CDR3 length: 15 amino acids.

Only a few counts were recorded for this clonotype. CDR3 DNA: TGTGCCAGCAGCTTCGACAGAGAGTATGGCTACACCTTC. Protein: CASSFDREYGYTF. The gene calls are TRBV28 and TRBJ1-2; D is possibly TRBD1 (5 bases). V gave up 6 bases and J gave up 5 bases, with 13 bases separating them. The V gene's germline CDR1 is MDHEN and CDR2 SYDVKM. This CDR3 region has 13 residues.

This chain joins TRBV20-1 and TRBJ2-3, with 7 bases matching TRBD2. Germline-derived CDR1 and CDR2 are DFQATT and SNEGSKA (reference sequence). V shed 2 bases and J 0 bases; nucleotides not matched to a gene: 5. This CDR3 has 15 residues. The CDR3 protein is CSARNSGSSTDTQYF. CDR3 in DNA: TGCAGTGCTAGAAATAGCGGGTCTAGCACAGATACGCAGTATTTT.

Here the CDR3 DNA reads TGTGCCAGCAGGGGACTAGCGGGGGCTGGAGAGCAGTTCTTC. This encodes CASRGLAGAGEQFF. The rearrangement links TRBV6-1 to TRBJ2-1, with 14 bases that match TRBD2. Losses at the gene ends were 6 bases for V and 10 bases for J; bases not matched to a gene: 5. The CDR3 is 14 residues long. Germline loops: CDR1 MNHNS, CDR2 SASEGT.

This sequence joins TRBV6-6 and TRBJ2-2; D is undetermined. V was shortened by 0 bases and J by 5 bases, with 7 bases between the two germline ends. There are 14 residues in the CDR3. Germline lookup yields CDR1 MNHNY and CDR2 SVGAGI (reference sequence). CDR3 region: CASSYSHLTGELFF. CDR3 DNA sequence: TGTGCCAGCAGTTACTCTCACCTTACCGGGGAGCTGTTTTTT.

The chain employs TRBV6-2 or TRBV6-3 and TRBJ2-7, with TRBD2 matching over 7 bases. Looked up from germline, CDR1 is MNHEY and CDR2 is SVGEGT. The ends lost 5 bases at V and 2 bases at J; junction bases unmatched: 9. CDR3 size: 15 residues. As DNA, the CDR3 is TGTGCCAGCAGTATTCTCGCGGGAGTTACCTACGAGCAGTACGTC. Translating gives CASSILAGVTYEQYV.

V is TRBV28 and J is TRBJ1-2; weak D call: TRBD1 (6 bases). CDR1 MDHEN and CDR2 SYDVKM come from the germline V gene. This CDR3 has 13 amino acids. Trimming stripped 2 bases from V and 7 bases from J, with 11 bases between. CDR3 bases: TGTGCCAGCAGTTTAAACAGGGACTCTGGCTACACCTTC. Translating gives CASSLNRDSGYTF.

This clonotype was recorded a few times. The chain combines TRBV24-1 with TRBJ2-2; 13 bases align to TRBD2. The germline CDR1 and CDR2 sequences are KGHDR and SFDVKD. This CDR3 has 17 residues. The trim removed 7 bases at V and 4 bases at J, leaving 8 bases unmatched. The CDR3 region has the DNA TGTGCCACCAGCCGCGGACTAGCGGGAGTTCGCACCGGGGAGCTGTTTTTT. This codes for CATSRGLAGVRTGELFF.

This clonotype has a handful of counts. The DNA of the CDR3 is TGCGTACTAACCGGGACTAGCGGAGGGGAGACCCAGTACTTC. This gives the protein CVLTGTSGGETQYF. The chain uses TRBV20-1 and TRBJ2-5; 11 bases line up with TRBD2. Germline assignment: CDR1 DFQATT and CDR2 SNEGSKA (reference sequence). The CDR3 loop spans 14 amino acids.

The CDR3 coding sequence is TGTGCCAGCAGCGCTACGGGTGCGGGAGGTGGAAACGAGCAGTACTTC. This translates into CASSATGAGGGNEQYF. The V call is TRBV7-6, the J call TRBJ2-7; 8 nucleotides match TRBD2. V dropped 5 bases and J dropped 5; count of bases not matched to a gene: 14. CDR3 length: 16 amino acids. The V gene's germline CDR1 is SGHVS and CDR2 FNYEAQ.

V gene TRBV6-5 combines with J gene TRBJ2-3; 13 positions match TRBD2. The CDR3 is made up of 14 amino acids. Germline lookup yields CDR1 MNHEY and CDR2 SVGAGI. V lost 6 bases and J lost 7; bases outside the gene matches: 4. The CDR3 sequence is CASRLAGGPNTQYF. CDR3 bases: TGTGCCAGCAGACTAGCGGGAGGGCCAAATACGCAGTATTTT.

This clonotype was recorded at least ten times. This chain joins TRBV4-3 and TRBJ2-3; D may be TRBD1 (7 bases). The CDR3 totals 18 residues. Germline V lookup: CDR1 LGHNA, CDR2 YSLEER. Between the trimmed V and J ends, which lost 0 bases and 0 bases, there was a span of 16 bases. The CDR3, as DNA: TGCGCCAGCAGCCAAGAGGCTACCAGGGGGGTTAGCACAGATACGCAGTATTTT. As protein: CASSQEATRGVSTDTQYF.

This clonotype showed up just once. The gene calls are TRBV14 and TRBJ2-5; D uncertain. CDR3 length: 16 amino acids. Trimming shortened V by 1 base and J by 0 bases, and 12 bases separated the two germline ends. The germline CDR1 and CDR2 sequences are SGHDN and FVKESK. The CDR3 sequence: CASSQGGRMYQETQYF. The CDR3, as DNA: TGTGCCAGCAGCCAAGGAGGCAGGATGTACCAAGAGACCCAGTACTTC.

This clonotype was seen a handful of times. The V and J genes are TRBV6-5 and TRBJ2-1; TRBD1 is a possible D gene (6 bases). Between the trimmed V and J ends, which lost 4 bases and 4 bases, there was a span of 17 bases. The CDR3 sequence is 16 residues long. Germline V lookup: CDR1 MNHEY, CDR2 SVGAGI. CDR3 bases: TGTGCCAGCAGTTGGAGAGGGGGAGTGGGATACAATGAGCAGTTCTTC. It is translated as CASSWRGGVGYNEQFF.

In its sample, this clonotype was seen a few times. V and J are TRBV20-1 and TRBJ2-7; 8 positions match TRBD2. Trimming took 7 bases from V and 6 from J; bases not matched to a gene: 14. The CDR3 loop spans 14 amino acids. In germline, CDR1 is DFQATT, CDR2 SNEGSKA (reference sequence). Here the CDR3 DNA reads TGCAGTGTTGAGACAGGCGGGAGGCCTTTCGAGCAGTACGTC. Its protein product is CSVETGGRPFEQYV.

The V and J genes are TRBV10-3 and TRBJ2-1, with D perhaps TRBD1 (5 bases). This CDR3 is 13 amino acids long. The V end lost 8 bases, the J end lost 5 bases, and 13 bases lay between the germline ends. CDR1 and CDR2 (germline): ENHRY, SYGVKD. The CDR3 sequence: CAIGREQDNEQFF. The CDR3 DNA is TGTGCCATCGGGCGTGAACAGGACAATGAGCAGTTCTTC.